One and the same sample provided the 26 T cell receptor beta chains below, sequenced in a study of T cells in tumors after PD-1 blockade (dated by TCRdb to the late 2010s). The method behind the library was the immunoSEQ multiplex PCR assay. Entries here come from immuneACCESS through TCRdb and include only in-frame sequences with V and J called. Some clones fail to appear in such tables; in the studies checked, an unresolved V gene covers under half of the shortfall, and the cause of the remainder is unknown. Here the sample has more than 45,000 clones; around 85% occur a single time. The ten largest make up 8.7% of the sample. Sequencing was performed on PBMCs, taken before anti-PD-1 therapy. The receptors come from a human donor with advanced basal cell or squamous cell carcinoma (not recorded which).

This clone was detected once. V and J are TRBV6-5 and TRBJ1-3; maybe TRBD1 (5 bases). Germline-derived CDR1 and CDR2 are MNHEY and SVGAGI. The ends were cut back, 5 bases at V and 4 bases at J, with 15 bases in the middle. This CDR3 contains 15 residues. CDR3 nucleotides: TGTGCCAGCAGTCCCTGGGTAGGGGAAGGAAACACCATATATTTT. Translated: CASSPWVGEGNTIYF.

The chain links TRBV5-1 to TRBJ2-2, with D possibly being TRBD1 or TRBD2 (5 bases each). V was trimmed by 8 bases and J by 2 bases, leaving 10 bases between them. The CDR3 length is 13 residues. CDR1 and CDR2 (germline): SGHRS, YFSETQ. The CDR3 protein is CASGTPNTGELFF. CDR3 nucleotide sequence: TGCGCCAGTGGGACGCCTAACACCGGGGAGCTGTTTTTT.

The chain is built from TRBV7-8 and TRBJ2-1, with D possibly TRBD2 on 5 matching bases. Germline values: CDR1 SGHVS, CDR2 FQNEAQ. V lost 7 bases, J lost 0 bases, and 10 bases lay in between. There are 14 residues in the CDR3. CDR3 nucleotide sequence: TGTGCCAGCATTCGGACTCTCTCCTACAATGAGCAGTTCTTC. Translating it yields CASIRTLSYNEQFF.

This chain uses TRBV5-1 with TRBJ2-2, with D possibly matching TRBD1 (5 bases). In germline, CDR1 is SGHRS, CDR2 YFSETQ. This CDR3 has 14 residues. V lost 0 bases and J 8 bases, leaving 11 bases between the germline ends. The chain's CDR3 is CASSLARVEGELFF. The DNA of the CDR3 is TGCGCCAGCAGCTTGGCCAGGGTCGAGGGGGAGCTGTTTTTT.

The CDR3: CASAYTDRESNEQYF. The CDR3 DNA sequence: TGCGCCAGCGCTTACACCGACAGGGAATCGAACGAGCAGTACTTC. The V and J genes are TRBV5-1 and TRBJ2-7, with TRBD1 identical over 7 bases. The ends lost 7 bases at V and 5 bases at J; junction bases unmatched: 15. The germline gives CDR1 SGHRS, CDR2 YFSETQ. CDR3 size: 15 residues.

The chain links TRBV2 to TRBJ2-3; TRBD2 aligns across 8 bases. CDR1 SNHLY and CDR2 FYNNEI come from the germline V gene. V shed 8 bases and J 5 bases; nucleotides not matched to a gene: 9. The CDR3 covers 14 residues. This chain's CDR3 is CASVGRLAGDTQYF. CDR3 bases: TGTGCCAGCGTGGGGCGGCTAGCGGGAGATACGCAGTATTTT.

The CDR3 region is CATSDSAAHEQFF. CDR3 coding DNA: TGTGCCACCAGTGATTCGGCAGCCCATGAGCAGTTCTTC. V is TRBV24-1 and J is TRBJ2-1; D is unresolved. This CDR3 comprises 13 residues. V was shortened by 2 bases and J by 8 bases, with 9 bases between the two germline ends. Germline CDR1 reads KGHDR; CDR2 reads SFDVKD.

The rearrangement uses TRBV27 and TRBJ2-5; 12 nucleotides match TRBD1. V shed 10 bases and J 5 bases; nucleotides not matched to a gene: 17. Germline V gene data show CDR1 as MNHEY and CDR2 as SMNVEV (reference sequence). The CDR3 loop spans 17 amino acids. DNA for the CDR3: TGTGCCACCGGAATCATTAGCGGGACAGGGGGCCTGGAGACCCAGTACTTC. It yields the protein CATGIISGTGGLETQYF.

The gene calls are TRBV29-1 and TRBJ2-1, with D possibly called TRBD1 or TRBD2 (6 bases each). The CDR3 totals 14 residues. Germline V lookup: CDR1 SQVTM, CDR2 ANQGSEA. Trimming pared 0 bases from V and 7 bases from J, leaving 13 bases between. The CDR3 spells CSVEDPGAGNEQFF. The DNA for the CDR3 is TGCAGCGTTGAAGATCCAGGGGCGGGAAATGAGCAGTTCTTC.

This clone was seen more than once but under ten times. This rearrangement joins TRBV2 to TRBJ1-2; no firm D call. With 6 bases removed from V and 7 bases from J, the gap between germline ends came to 6 bases. Germline V CDR1 and CDR2: SNHLY, FYNNEI. This CDR3 spans 10 amino acids. CDR3: CASRPGGYTF. The DNA of the CDR3 is TGTGCCAGCAGGCCGGGTGGCTACACCTTC.

This sequence joins TRBV19 and TRBJ1-5; TRBD1 is a possible D gene (5 bases). Germline assignment: CDR1 LNHDA and CDR2 SQIVND (reference sequence). Between the trimmed V and J ends, which lost 2 bases and 6 bases, there was a span of 11 bases. CDR3 length equals 14 residues. CDR3 DNA: TGTGCCAGTAGTATATCCAGGGACGGTCAGCCCCAGCATTTT. Protein product: CASSISRDGQPQHF.

In DNA form, the CDR3 reads TGTGCCAGCATTATTACCGGGACAGGGTCCTTGGGGCCCCAGCATTTT. The encoded protein is CASIITGTGSLGPQHF. The gene calls are TRBV6-4 and TRBJ1-5; TRBD1 aligns across 9 bases. The germline V gene encodes CDR1 MRHNA and CDR2 SNTAGT. V lost 7 bases, J lost 9 bases, and 16 bases stayed unmatched. The CDR3 runs to 16 residues.

The chain has TRBV9 and TRBJ2-3; TRBD2 matches at 7 bases. The CDR3 loop spans 17 amino acids. The trim removed 2 bases at V and 5 bases at J, leaving 14 bases unmatched. Germline CDR1 SGDLS, CDR2 YYNGEE. The CDR3 loop reads CASSVAGGGAKVDTQYF. The CDR3 nucleotides are TGTGCCAGCAGCGTGGCCGGGGGAGGGGCGAAGGTAGATACGCAGTATTTT.

The CDR3, as DNA: TGCAGCGTGAAGCTCTCGCAAGAGACCCAGTACTTC. Protein sequence: CSVKLSQETQYF. The genes are TRBV29-1 and TRBJ2-5; D is ambiguous. Germline V CDR1 and CDR2: SQVTM, ANQGSEA. Trimming left V 6 bases short and J 2 bases short, with 10 bases between. This CDR3 region has 12 residues.

The V call is TRBV7-9, the J call TRBJ1-4; D unresolved. The CDR3 totals 14 residues. CDR1 SEHNR and CDR2 FQNEAQ come from the germline V gene (reference sequence). V lost 1 base to trimming and J lost 2 bases, with 5 bases between them. DNA for the CDR3: TGTGCCAGCAGCTTAGGTTACACTAATGAAAAACTGTTTTTT. Translation: CASSLGYTNEKLFF.

The rearrangement uses TRBV7-9 and TRBJ1-6, with TRBD1 matching over 8 bases. This CDR3 has 17 residues. Germline V gene data show CDR1 as SEHNR and CDR2 as FQNEAQ (reference sequence). Trimming cost V 1 base and J 6 bases; bases outside gene matches: 8. CDR3 loop: CASSLGRTGGINSPLHF. Here the CDR3 DNA reads TGTGCCAGCAGCTTAGGCAGAACAGGGGGTATTAATTCACCCCTCCACTTT.

This chain connects TRBV5-8 to TRBJ2-1, with 10 bases matching TRBD2. Germline V gene lookup returns CDR1 SGHTS and CDR2 YDEGEE. This CDR3 has 15 amino acids. Trimming cost V 0 bases and J 8 bases; bases outside gene matches: 5. DNA of the CDR3: TGTGCCAGCAGCTTGGTTAGCGGGAGGATTGATGAGCAGTTCTTC. This gives the protein CASSLVSGRIDEQFF.

V usage is TRBV7-2 and J usage is TRBJ2-5; 12 positions match TRBD2. In germline, CDR1 is SGHTA, CDR2 FQGNSA. Trimming cost V 4 bases and J 3 bases; bases outside gene matches: 3. The CDR3 is 15 residues long. CDR3 loop: CASSWRTSGEETQYF. As DNA, the CDR3 is TGTGCCAGCAGCTGGCGGACTAGCGGGGAAGAGACCCAGTACTTC.

The chain carries TRBV5-1 and TRBJ2-5, with D unresolved. Trimming left V 1 base short and J 5 bases short, with 15 bases between. The length of the CDR3 is 15 residues. Germline-derived CDR1 and CDR2 are SGHRS and YFSETQ. The CDR3 DNA is TGCGCCAGCAGCTTGTTTGCAGGTTGGGCTGAGACCCAGTACTTC. This translates into CASSLFAGWAETQYF.

V usage is TRBV24-1 and J usage is TRBJ2-3; D uncertain. The CDR3 spans 16 residues. The V end was cut by 0 bases, the J end by 4 bases, with 13 bases between. Germline values: CDR1 KGHDR, CDR2 SFDVKD. The CDR3 sequence: CATSDLLGSRPDTQYF. CDR3 DNA sequence: TGTGCCACCAGTGATTTGCTGGGATCTAGACCAGATACGCAGTATTTT.

The chain has TRBV15 and TRBJ1-2; perhaps TRBD1 as D (5 bases). This CDR3 has 17 amino acids. Trimming cost V 3 bases and J 7 bases, with 24 bases left between them. In germline, CDR1 is LNHNV, CDR2 YYDKDF (reference sequence). DNA for the CDR3: TGTGCCACCAGCAGCCCCGGCAGGGACTACGGTAAAGCTGGCTACACCTTC. Protein sequence: CATSSPGRDYGKAGYTF.

The chain is built from TRBV6-6 and TRBJ1-1, with 9 bases lining up with TRBD1. Germline-derived CDR1 and CDR2 are MNHNY and SVGAGI (reference sequence). After removal of 8 bases from V and 4 bases from J, the junction contained 5 bases not matched to a gene. The CDR3 is made up of 13 amino acids. CDR3 in DNA: TGTGCCAGCGCCCAGACAGGGGGCACTGAAGCTTTCTTT. Translating gives CASAQTGGTEAFF.

The chain links TRBV5-1 to TRBJ2-1; 15 bases match TRBD2. The CDR3 is 15 amino acids. J lost 10 bases, V lost 3 bases, and 5 bases had no gene match. Germline loops: CDR1 SGHRS, CDR2 YFSETQ. The CDR3, as DNA: TGCGCCAGCAGCTCCGGACTAGCGGGGGGGGTGGAGCAGTTCTTC. Translated: CASSSGLAGGVEQFF.

The chain combines TRBV4-1 with TRBJ2-7, with D tentatively TRBD1 (5 bases). Germline-derived CDR1 and CDR2 are MGHRA and YSYEKL. V lost 1 base and J 3 bases, leaving 13 bases between the germline ends. CDR3 length: 15 residues. The CDR3 region is CASSQGGSGRYEQYF. The CDR3, as DNA: TGCGCCAGCAGCCAAGGGGGTTCAGGGCGCTACGAGCAGTACTTC.

V is TRBV6-6 and J is TRBJ2-5; the D gene is possibly TRBD2 (6 bases). Looked up from germline, CDR1 is MNHNY and CDR2 is SVGAGI (reference sequence). V was pared by 5 bases and J by 5 bases, with 15 bases between. The CDR3 consists of 14 residues. Here the CDR3 DNA reads TGTGCCAGCAGTACCCCTCATGGGAGGGAGACCCAGTACTTC. The encoded protein is CASSTPHGRETQYF.

This clone turned up a few times. The genes are TRBV27 and TRBJ2-2; 8 bases agree with TRBD1. V trimming: 6 bases; J trimming: 4 bases; junction bases outside the gene matches: 10. CDR1 and CDR2 (germline): MNHEY, SMNVEV (reference sequence). CDR3 length: 16 residues. CDR3 residues: CASSLTGQAVTGELFF. In nucleotides, the CDR3 is TGTGCCAGCAGCCTTACGGGACAGGCGGTCACCGGGGAGCTGTTTTTT.